The 6 T cell receptor beta chains below all came from one sample that was sequenced in a study of human CD8 memory T cell subsets. Scientists made TCR beta libraries using UMI-labeled 5' RACE. TCRdb reprocessed the 5' RACE reads; each CDR3 protein has one entry and no DNA is given. Its listing shows 17,000 or so distinct CDR3 sequences. The sample consisted of CD8+ stem-like memory T cells (TSCM and TCM) sorted from PBMCs. The subset denotes: stem-like memory CD8 T cells (TSTEM), CCR7+ PD-1- TIGIT-. The receptors originated from a human donor in good health.

The gene calls are TRBV28 and TRBJ2-4; absent DNA, TCRdb's TRBD1 call cannot be checked. The germline CDR1 and CDR2 sequences are MDHEN and SYDVKM. The CDR3 has 12 residues. The CDR3 is CASSPPQGIQYF.

The V gene is TRBV30, the J gene TRBJ2-7. In germline, CDR1 is GTSNPN, CDR2 SVGIG (reference sequence). The CDR3 contains 12 residues. CDR3 amino acids: CAWGWGNYEQYF.

The V and J genes are TRBV4-2 and TRBJ1-5. The CDR3 is 14 residues long. Germline CDR1 reads LGHNA; CDR2 reads YNFKEQ. CDR3 amino acids: CASSQAKHNQPQHF.

The J gene is TRBJ1-2, the V gene TRBV5-5; the TRBD1 assignment by TCRdb is unverifiable without DNA. Germline CDR1 and CDR2: SGHKS and YYEKEE (reference sequence). There are 14 residues in the CDR3. CDR3 in amino acids: CASSQDSLDYGYTF.

The chain employs TRBV9 and TRBJ2-1; TCRdb returns TRBD2, unconfirmable since there is no DNA. This CDR3 is built from 14 residues. Germline V gives CDR1 SGDLS, CDR2 YYNGEE. CDR3 amino acids: CASSPPGGYNEQFF.

The genes are TRBV29-1 and TRBJ2-1. Germline CDR1 is SQVTM and CDR2 is ANQGSEA. The CDR3 runs to 11 residues. The CDR3 reads CSVERYNEQFF.